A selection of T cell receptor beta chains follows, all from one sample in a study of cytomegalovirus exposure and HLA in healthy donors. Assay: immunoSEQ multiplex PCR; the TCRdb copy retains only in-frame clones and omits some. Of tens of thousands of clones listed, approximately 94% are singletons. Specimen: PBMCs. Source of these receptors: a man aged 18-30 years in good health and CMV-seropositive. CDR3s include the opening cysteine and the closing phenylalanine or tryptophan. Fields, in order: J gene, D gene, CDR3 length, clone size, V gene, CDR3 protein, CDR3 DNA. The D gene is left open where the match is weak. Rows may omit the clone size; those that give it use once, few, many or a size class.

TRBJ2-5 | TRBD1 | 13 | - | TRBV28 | CASSLGTGFSGYF | TGTGCCAGCAGTTTAGGGACAGGGTTTTCGGGGTACTTC
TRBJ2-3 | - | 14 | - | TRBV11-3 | CASSLTTGTDTQYF | TGTGCCAGCAGCTTGACTACAGGGACAGATACGCAGTATTTT
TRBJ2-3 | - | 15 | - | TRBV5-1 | CASRMTSTGTDTQYF | TGCGCCAGCAGGATGACCTCGACAGGCACAGATACGCAGTATTTT
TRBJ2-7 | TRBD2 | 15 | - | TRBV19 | CASSISGRAAYEQYF | TGTGCCAGTAGTATTAGCGGGAGGGCCGCCTACGAGCAGTACTTC
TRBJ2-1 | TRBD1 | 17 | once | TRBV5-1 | CASSPRTGDASYNEQFF | TGCGCCAGCAGCCCACGGACAGGGGACGCCTCCTACAATGAGCAGTTCTTC
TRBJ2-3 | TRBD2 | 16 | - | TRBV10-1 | CASSEETGAGTNTQYF | TGCGCCAGCAGTGAAGAAACAGGAGCGGGGACGAATACGCAGTATTTT
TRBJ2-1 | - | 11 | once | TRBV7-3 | CASSLSDEQFF | TGTGCCAGCAGCTTAAGCGATGAGCAGTTCTTC
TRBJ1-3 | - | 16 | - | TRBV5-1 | CASSLALTGPGNTIYF | TGCGCCAGCAGCCTAGCTTTGACAGGACCTGGAAACACCATATATTTT
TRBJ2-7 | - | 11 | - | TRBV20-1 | CSATGVWEQYF | TGCAGTGCTACGGGAGTGTGGGAGCAGTACTTC
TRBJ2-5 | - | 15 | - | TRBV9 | CASSPSVGLQETQYF | TGTGCCAGCAGCCCAAGTGTCGGTCTCCAAGAGACCCAGTACTTC
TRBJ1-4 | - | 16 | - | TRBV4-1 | CASSREGTGNNEKLFF | TGCGCCAGCAGCCGGGAGGGGACGGGGAATAATGAAAAACTGTTTTTT
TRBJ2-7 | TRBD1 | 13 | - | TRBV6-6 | CAIWGQGDHEQYF | TGTGCCATCTGGGGACAGGGGGACCACGAGCAGTACTTC
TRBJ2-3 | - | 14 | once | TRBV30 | CAWSVWHLTDTQYF | TGTGCCTGGAGTGTGTGGCACCTCACAGATACGCAGTATTTT
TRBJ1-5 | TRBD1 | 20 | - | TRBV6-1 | CASSELGTGEGPVRAQPQHF | TGTGCCAGCAGTGAACTAGGGACAGGTGAAGGTCCTGTTCGGGCCCAGCCCCAGCATTTT
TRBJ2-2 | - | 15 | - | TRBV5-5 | CASSHTAGVTGELFF | TGTGCCAGCAGCCATACAGCAGGGGTCACCGGGGAGCTGTTTTTT
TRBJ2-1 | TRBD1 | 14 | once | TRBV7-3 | CASSRDRGDNEQFF | TGTGCCAGCAGCCGGGACAGGGGGGACAATGAGCAGTTCTTC
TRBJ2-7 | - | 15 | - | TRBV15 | CATSREGSQGYEQYF | TGTGCCACCAGCAGAGAGGGCAGTCAGGGATACGAGCAGTACTTC
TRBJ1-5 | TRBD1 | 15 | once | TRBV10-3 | CAISENRGLNQPQHF | TGTGCCATCAGTGAAAACAGGGGCCTCAATCAGCCCCAGCATTTT
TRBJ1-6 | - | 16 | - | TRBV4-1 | CASSQASGSYNSPLHF | TGCGCCAGCAGCCAAGCGAGCGGCTCCTATAATTCACCCCTCCACTTT
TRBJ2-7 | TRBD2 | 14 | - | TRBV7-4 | CASRGLAEATRQYF | TGTGCCAGCAGAGGCCTAGCGGAAGCTACGAGGCAGTACTTC
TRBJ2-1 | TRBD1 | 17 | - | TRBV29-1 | CSVEDLEGRGLLYEQFF | TGCAGCGTTGAAGATCTGGAGGGCAGGGGGCTTCTTTATGAGCAGTTCTTC
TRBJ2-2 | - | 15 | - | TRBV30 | CAWIPGHANTGELFF | TGTGCCTGGATACCGGGACACGCGAACACCGGGGAGCTGTTTTTT
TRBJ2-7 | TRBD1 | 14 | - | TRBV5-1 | CASSFEGASYEQYF | TGCGCCAGCAGCTTTGAGGGGGCCTCCTACGAGCAGTACTTC
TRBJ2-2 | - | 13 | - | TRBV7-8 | CASRPRGSGELFF | TGTGCCAGCAGACCCCGCGGCAGCGGGGAGCTGTTTTTT
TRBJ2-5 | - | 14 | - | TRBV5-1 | CASSLGGGEETQYF | TGCGCCAGCAGCTTGGGGGGAGGAGAAGAGACCCAGTACTTC
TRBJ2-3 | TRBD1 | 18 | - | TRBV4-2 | CASSQIGVWTGGRDTQYF | TGTGCCAGCAGCCAGATTGGGGTGTGGACAGGGGGGAGAGATACGCAGTATTTT
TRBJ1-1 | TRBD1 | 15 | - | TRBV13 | CASSLTGQGGPEAFF | TGTGCCAGCAGCTTAACGGGACAGGGGGGCCCTGAAGCTTTCTTT
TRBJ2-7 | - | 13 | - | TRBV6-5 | CASSWGTYKEQYF | TGTGCCAGCAGTTGGGGCACCTATAAGGAGCAGTACTTC
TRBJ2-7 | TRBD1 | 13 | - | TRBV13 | CASQTGGIDEQYF | TGTGCCAGCCAGACAGGGGGTATCGACGAGCAGTACTTC
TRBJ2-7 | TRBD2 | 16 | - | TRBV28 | CASSLLAGGSGYEQYF | TGTGCCAGCAGTTTGCTAGCGGGGGGGTCCGGCTACGAGCAGTACTTC
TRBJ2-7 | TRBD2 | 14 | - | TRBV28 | CASITSGIPYEQYF | TGTGCCAGCATAACTAGCGGGATCCCCTATGAGCAGTACTTC
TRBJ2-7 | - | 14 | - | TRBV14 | CASSPGRYSYEQYF | TGTGCCAGCAGCCCAGGGCGATACTCCTACGAGCAGTACTTC
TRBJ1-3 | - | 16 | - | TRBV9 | CASSPRGVLAGNTIYF | TGTGCCAGCAGCCCCCGGGGGGTTTTGGCTGGAAACACCATATATTTT
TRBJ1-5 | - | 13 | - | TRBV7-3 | CASSLRGDQPQHF | TGTGCCAGCAGCTTACGGGGGGATCAGCCCCAGCATTTT
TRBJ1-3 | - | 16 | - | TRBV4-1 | CASSRGIASSGNTIYF | TGCGCCAGCAGCCGAGGCATTGCTAGCTCTGGAAACACCATATATTTT
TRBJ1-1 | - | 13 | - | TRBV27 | CASSVREVAEAFF | TGTGCCAGCAGTGTCAGGGAGGTCGCTGAAGCTTTCTTT
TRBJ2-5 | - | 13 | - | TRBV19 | CASSTSYQETQYF | TGTGCCAGTAGTACCTCGTACCAAGAGACCCAGTACTTC
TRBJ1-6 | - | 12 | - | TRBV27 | CASRDVGSPLHF | TGTGCCAGCCGGGATGTAGGATCACCCCTCCACTTT
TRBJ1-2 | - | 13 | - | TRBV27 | CASRGNLNYGYTF | TGTGCCAGTCGGGGAAATCTCAACTATGGCTACACCTTC
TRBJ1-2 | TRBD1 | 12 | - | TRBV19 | CASSTGGDGYTF | TGTGCCAGTAGTACAGGGGGCGATGGCTACACCTTC
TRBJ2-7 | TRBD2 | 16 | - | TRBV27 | CASSLSPAGGFNEQYF | TGTGCCAGCAGTTTATCTCCAGCGGGAGGATTTAACGAGCAGTACTTC
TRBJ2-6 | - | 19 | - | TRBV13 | CASSPPAAEAISGANVLTF | TGTGCCAGCAGCCCACCCGCGGCAGAAGCCATCTCTGGGGCCAACGTCCTGACTTTC
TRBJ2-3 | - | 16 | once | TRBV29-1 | CSVDQTFGTSTDTQYF | TGCAGCGTTGATCAAACTTTTGGGACTTCCACAGATACGCAGTATTTT
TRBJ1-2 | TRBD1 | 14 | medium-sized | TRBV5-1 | CASSLTGTAYGYTF | TGCGCCAGCAGCCTGACCGGGACAGCCTATGGCTACACCTTC
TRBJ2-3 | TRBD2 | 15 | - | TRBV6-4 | CASSEIAGGADTQYF | TGTGCCAGCAGTGAAATAGCGGGGGGGGCAGATACGCAGTATTTT
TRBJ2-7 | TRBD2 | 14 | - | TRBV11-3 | CASSLSGGSYEQYF | TGTGCCAGCAGCCTTAGCGGGGGATCCTACGAGCAGTACTTC
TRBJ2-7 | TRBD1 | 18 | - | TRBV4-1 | CASSQEDFRDRQTYEQYF | TGCGCCAGCAGCCAAGAGGACTTCCGGGACAGGCAAACCTACGAGCAGTACTTC
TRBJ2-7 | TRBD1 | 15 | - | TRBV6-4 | CASSDTGENLCEQYF | TGTGCCAGCAGTGACACAGGGGAGAACCTCTGCGAGCAGTACTTC
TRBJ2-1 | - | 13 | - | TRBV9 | CASSVEQAGEQFF | TGTGCCAGCAGCGTCGAGCAAGCGGGTGAGCAGTTCTTC
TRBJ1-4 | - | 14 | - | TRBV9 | CASSTTTTDEKLFF | TGTGCCAGCAGCACCACGACGACAGATGAAAAACTGTTTTTT